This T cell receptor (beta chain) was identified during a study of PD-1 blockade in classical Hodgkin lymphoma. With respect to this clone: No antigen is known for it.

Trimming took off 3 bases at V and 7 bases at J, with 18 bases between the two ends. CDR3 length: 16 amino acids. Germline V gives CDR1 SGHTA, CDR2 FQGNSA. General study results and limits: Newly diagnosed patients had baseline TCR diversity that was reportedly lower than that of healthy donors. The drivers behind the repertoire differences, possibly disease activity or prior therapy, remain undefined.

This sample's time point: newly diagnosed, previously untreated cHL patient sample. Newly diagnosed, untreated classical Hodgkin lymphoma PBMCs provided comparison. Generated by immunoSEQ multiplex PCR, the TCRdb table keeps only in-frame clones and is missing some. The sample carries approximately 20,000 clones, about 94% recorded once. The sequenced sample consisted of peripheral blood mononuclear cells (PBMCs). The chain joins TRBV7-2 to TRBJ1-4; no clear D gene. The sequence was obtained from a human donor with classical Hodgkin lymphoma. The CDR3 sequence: CASSFSGQAGIEKLFF. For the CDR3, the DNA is TGTGCCAGCAGCTTCTCTGGGCAGGCAGGAATTGAAAAACTGTTTTTT. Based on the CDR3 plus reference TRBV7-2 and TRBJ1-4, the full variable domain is GAGVSQSPSNKVTEKGKDVELRCDPISGHTALYWYRQSLGQGLEFLIYFQGNSAPDKSGLPSDRFSAERTGGSVSTLTIQRTQQEDSAVYLCASSFSGQAGIEKLFFGSGTQLSVL.